What follows describes a single TCR beta chain. These data belong to a study of blood T cell repertoires in COVID-19. Study details: Samples came from the United States, Italy and Spain, spanning acute and convalescent COVID-19.

Clones were sequenced by immunoSEQ multiplex PCR, and TCRdb holds only the in-frame ones, with some missing. The table has 30,000 to 35,000 clones, roughly 92% seen once. Sequenced material: peripheral blood. The TCR comes from a human donor in a cohort sampled during active COVID-19.

CDR3 loop: CASSTGDRGRREKLFF. For the CDR3, the DNA is TGTGCCAGCAGCACCGGGGACAGGGGGCGAAGGGAAAAACTGTTTTTT. This chain connects TRBV7-9 to TRBJ1-4; TRBD1 matches 12 bases. The germline CDR1 and CDR2 sequences are SEHNR and FQNEAQ (reference sequence). The CDR3 extends over 16 amino acids. The trim removed 5 bases at V and 8 bases at J, leaving 9 bases unmatched.